This paragraph covers one T cell receptor beta chain sequence. Its antigen is not identified. This CDR3 has 15 residues. Germline V gene sequence: CDR1 SGHRS, CDR2 YFSETQ. The V segment lost 7 bases and the J segment 4 bases; nucleotides outside the gene matches: 12. This entry comes from a study of Tregs in tolerant kidney transplant recipients. The protocol was immunoSEQ multiplex PCR, while the TCRdb copy is restricted to in-frame clones and leaves out a portion. The table lists more than 60,000 clones, 80% to 90% of them singletons. Study-level points and caveats: Antigen-driven expansion was suggested because donor-specific Tregs expanded more than all Tregs in tolerant patients.

The clonotype comes from a human donor who received a combined kidney and bone marrow transplant. The specimen comprised Tregs from blood, sampled before the transplant. This chain uses TRBV5-1 with TRBJ2-7, with 9 bases fitting TRBD1. Here the CDR3 reads CASSPNPGQGYEQYF. The CDR3 nucleotides read TGCGCCAGCTCCCCTAACCCGGGACAGGGTTACGAGCAGTACTTC.